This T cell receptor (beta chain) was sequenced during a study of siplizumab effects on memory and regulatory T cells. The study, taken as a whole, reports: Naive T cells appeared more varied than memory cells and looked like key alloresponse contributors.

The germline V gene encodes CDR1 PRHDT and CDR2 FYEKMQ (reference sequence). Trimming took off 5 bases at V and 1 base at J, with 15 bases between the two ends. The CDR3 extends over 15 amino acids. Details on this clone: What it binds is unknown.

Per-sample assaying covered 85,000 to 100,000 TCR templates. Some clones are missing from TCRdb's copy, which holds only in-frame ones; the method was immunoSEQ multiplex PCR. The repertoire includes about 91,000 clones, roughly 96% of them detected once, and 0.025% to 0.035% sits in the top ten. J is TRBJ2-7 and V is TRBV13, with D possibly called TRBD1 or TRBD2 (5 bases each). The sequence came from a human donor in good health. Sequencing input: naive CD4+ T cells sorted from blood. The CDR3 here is CASSPGLLRSYEQYF. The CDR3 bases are TGTGCCAGCAGCCCGGGGCTTCTACGGTCCTACGAGCAGTACTTC.